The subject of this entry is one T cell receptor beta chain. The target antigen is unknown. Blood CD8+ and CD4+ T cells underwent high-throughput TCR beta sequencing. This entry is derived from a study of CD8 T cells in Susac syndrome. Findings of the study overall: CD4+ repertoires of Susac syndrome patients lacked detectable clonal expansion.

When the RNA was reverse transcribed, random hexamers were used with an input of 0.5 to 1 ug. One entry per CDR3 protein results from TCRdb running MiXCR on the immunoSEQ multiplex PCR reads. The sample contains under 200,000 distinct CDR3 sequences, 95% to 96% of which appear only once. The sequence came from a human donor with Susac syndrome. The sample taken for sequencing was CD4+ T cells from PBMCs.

The CDR3 spells CASSSHRDRGSYEQYV. The CDR3 coding sequence is TGTGCCAGCAGTTCACACCGGGACAGGGGATCCTACGAGCAGTACGTC. This sequence joins TRBV6-2 or TRBV6-3 and TRBJ2-7, with 10 bases lining up with TRBD1. The CDR3 is 16 amino acids. Trimming took 4 bases from V and 1 from J; bases not matched to a gene: 7. Germline CDR1 and CDR2: MNHEY and SVGEGT.